The rows below give T cell receptor beta chains drawn from one sample of a study of cytomegalovirus exposure and HLA in healthy donors. The repertoire was sequenced with immunoSEQ multiplex PCR; TCRdb's copy has only in-frame clones and lacks some. This table holds 150,000 to 170,000 clones, about 86% found once. The material sequenced was PBMCs. These receptors originate from a human donor in good health. The CDR3 runs from the conserved cysteine through the conserved F or W. The D gene is left open where the match is weak. A row's size may be missing; if present it is once, few, many or a size class.

J gene: TRBJ2-7
D gene: TRBD1
V gene: TRBV5-4
clone size: NA
CDR3 protein: CASAQGQATYEQYF
CDR3 DNA: TGTGCCAGCGCTCAGGGACAGGCGACCTACGAGCAGTACTTC

J gene: TRBJ2-7
D gene: TRBD1
V gene: TRBV7-2
clone size: NA
CDR3 protein: CASSPRSGQGALEQYF
CDR3 DNA: TGTGCCAGCAGCCCCCGGTCCGGACAGGGGGCCCTCGAGCAGTACTTC

J gene: TRBJ2-1
D gene: TRBD1
V gene: TRBV2
clone size: NA
CDR3 protein: CASSENRGHEQFF
CDR3 DNA: TGTGCCAGCAGTGAAAACAGGGGCCATGAGCAGTTCTTC

J gene: TRBJ2-5
D gene: NA
V gene: TRBV5-6
clone size: NA
CDR3 protein: CASSPWGLKETQYF
CDR3 DNA: TGTGCCAGCAGCCCCTGGGGGCTGAAAGAGACCCAGTACTTC

J gene: TRBJ2-7
D gene: TRBD1
V gene: TRBV6-5
clone size: NA
CDR3 protein: CASSPTGTGLYEQYF
CDR3 DNA: TGTGCCAGCAGCCCAACCGGGACAGGCCTCTACGAGCAGTACTTC

J gene: TRBJ1-5
D gene: NA
V gene: TRBV19
clone size: once
CDR3 protein: CASSIPHLEGTWQPQHF
CDR3 DNA: TGTGCCAGTAGTATACCCCATCTGGAGGGAACGTGGCAGCCCCAGCATTTT

J gene: TRBJ2-3
D gene: TRBD2
V gene: TRBV30
clone size: once
CDR3 protein: CAWRPMGLAGVSTDTQYF
CDR3 DNA: TGTGCCTGGAGGCCGATGGGACTAGCGGGGGTTAGCACAGATACGCAGTATTTT

J gene: TRBJ1-1
D gene: NA
V gene: TRBV4-3
clone size: NA
CDR3 protein: CASSQVGMNTEAFF
CDR3 DNA: TGCGCCAGCAGCCAAGTGGGCATGAACACTGAAGCTTTCTTT

J gene: TRBJ2-7
D gene: NA
V gene: TRBV12-5
clone size: few
CDR3 protein: CASGYEGLDEQYF
CDR3 DNA: TGTGCTAGTGGTTACGAGGGCCTTGACGAGCAGTACTTC

J gene: TRBJ1-5
D gene: TRBD1
V gene: TRBV5-1
clone size: NA
CDR3 protein: CASSEGQGNQPQHF
CDR3 DNA: TGCGCCAGCAGCGAGGGACAGGGCAATCAGCCCCAGCATTTT

J gene: TRBJ1-3
D gene: NA
V gene: TRBV9
clone size: NA
CDR3 protein: CASSVGLAAGNTIYF
CDR3 DNA: TGTGCCAGCAGCGTAGGTCTTGCGGCTGGAAACACCATATATTTT

J gene: TRBJ2-7
D gene: NA
V gene: TRBV7-9
clone size: NA
CDR3 protein: CASSFRGSYEQYF
CDR3 DNA: TGTGCCAGCAGCTTTAGGGGATCCTACGAGCAGTACTTC